The 14 T cell receptor beta chains below all came from one sample that was sequenced in a study of CD8 T cells in Susac syndrome. With random hexamers, reverse transcription was performed on about 0.45 to 1 ug of RNA. TCRdb re-analysed the immunoSEQ multiplex PCR reads in MiXCR, keeping a single row per CDR3 protein. The sample records 200,000 to 250,000 distinct CDR3 sequences, around 93% being singletons. Source material: CD4+ T cells from PBMCs. Every receptor here comes from a human donor with Susac syndrome.

The rearrangement links TRBV12-3 or TRBV12-4 to TRBJ1-2; D call uncertain. V gave up 6 bases and J gave up 4 bases, with 18 bases separating them. The CDR3 is 15 amino acids. The CDR3 nucleotides read TGTGCCAGCAGCCCCATAGGGCCAAACCTCTATGGCTACACCTTC. Its translation is CASSPIGPNLYGYTF.

The rearrangement links TRBV20-1 to TRBJ1-1; weak D call: TRBD1 (5 bases). This CDR3 contains 15 residues. The ends were cut back, 3 bases at V and 3 bases at J, with 17 bases in the middle. The V gene's germline CDR1 is DFQATT and CDR2 SNEGSKA (reference sequence). As DNA, the CDR3 is TGCAGTGCTAGGGGATGGGGACTCATGGACACTGAAGCTTTCTTT. Protein product: CSARGWGLMDTEAFF.

V gene TRBV3-1 combines with J gene TRBJ2-3; unclear D gene. From germline, CDR1 is LGHDT and CDR2 YNNKEL (reference sequence). Deletions cut 0 bases from V and 6 bases from J, with 7 bases between. This CDR3 has 13 residues. The CDR3 protein is CASSQEPRDTQYF. As DNA, the CDR3 is TGTGCCAGCAGCCAAGAGCCCCGGGATACGCAGTATTTT.

This clonotype was detected only a few times. The chain employs TRBV29-1 and TRBJ2-3; D is uncertain. V was trimmed by 3 bases and J by 4 bases, leaving 11 bases between them. The CDR3 has 13 residues. Germline V gives CDR1 SQVTM, CDR2 ANQGSEA. The CDR3 loop reads CSVESGLADTQYF. CDR3 nucleotides: TGCAGCGTTGAGTCCGGGCTCGCAGATACGCAGTATTTT.

The rearrangement uses TRBV3-1 and TRBJ2-5; no clear D gene. Germline loops: CDR1 LGHDT, CDR2 YNNKEL (reference sequence). The CDR3 spans 13 residues. The V gene lost 3 bases and the J gene lost 5 bases, with 10 bases spanning the gap. CDR3 region: CASSHGEGETQYF. In DNA form, the CDR3 reads TGTGCCAGCAGCCACGGAGAAGGGGAGACCCAGTACTTC.

This clonotype was seen just once. V and J are TRBV4-3 and TRBJ2-2, with unresolved D. Germline CDR1 reads LGHNA; CDR2 reads YSLEER. The CDR3 is 15 amino acids. V was trimmed by 0 bases and J by 8 bases, leaving 13 bases between them. Here the CDR3 reads CASSQDRGFSGELFF. CDR3 DNA: TGCGCCAGCAGCCAAGATCGTGGCTTCTCGGGGGAGCTGTTTTTT.

This clonotype was counted a few times. The chain has TRBV5-1 and TRBJ2-6, with 7 bases matching TRBD2. Germline CDR1 SGHRS, CDR2 YFSETQ. V lost 7 bases, J lost 11 bases, and 9 bases stayed unmatched. This CDR3 has 13 residues. DNA of the CDR3: TGCGCCAGCGGACTCCGGGAGGAGGACGTCCTGACTTTC. Amino acid sequence: CASGLREEDVLTF. Drawing the rest from reference TRBV5-1 and TRBJ2-6, the complete variable domain is KAGVTQTPRYLIKTRGQQVTLSCSPISGHRSVSWYQQTPGQGLQFLFEYFSETQRNKGNFPGRFSGRQFSNSRSEMNVSTLELGDSALYLCASGLREEDVLTFGAGSRLTVL.

The CDR3, as DNA: TGTGCTAGTGGCCCGAGGGGGACGGCTTTCTTT. Translation: CASGPRGTAFF. This chain joins TRBV12-5 and TRBJ1-1; a possible D gene is TRBD1 (6 bases). Between the trimmed V and J ends, which lost 6 bases and 11 bases, there was a span of 13 bases. CDR3 length equals 11 residues. CDR1 LGHNT and CDR2 FRNRAP come from the germline V gene.

This chain uses TRBV4-3 with TRBJ2-2, with D unclear. CDR1 and CDR2 from the germline V gene are LGHNA and YSLEER. The ends were cut back, 0 bases at V and 7 bases at J, with 6 bases in the middle. The CDR3 totals 13 residues. The CDR3 DNA reads as TGCGCCAGCAGCCAAGAGACGGTCGGGGAGCTGTTTTTT. Translating it yields CASSQETVGELFF.

V usage is TRBV12-3 or TRBV12-4 and J usage is TRBJ1-1, with D perhaps TRBD1 (5 bases). With 2 bases removed from V and 1 base from J, the gap between germline ends came to 8 bases. The CDR3 sequence is 14 residues long. The CDR3 loop is CASSLQGRNTEAFF. The DNA of the CDR3 is TGTGCCAGCAGTTTACAGGGAAGGAACACTGAAGCTTTCTTT.

The CDR3 region is CSAINRDRGNQPQHF. CDR3 DNA sequence: TGCAGTGCTATAAACCGGGACAGGGGTAATCAGCCCCAGCATTTT. V is TRBV20-1 and J is TRBJ1-5; 10 bases fit TRBD1. V shed 4 bases, J shed 4 bases, and the junction held 7 bases outside the gene matches. The germline V gene encodes CDR1 DFQATT and CDR2 SNEGSKA (reference sequence). The CDR3 consists of 15 residues.

V and J are TRBV20-1 and TRBJ2-6, with TRBD1 as a possible D gene (5 bases). V was pared by 1 base and J by 4 bases, with 14 bases between. CDR1 and CDR2 (germline): DFQATT, SNEGSKA (reference sequence). The CDR3 runs to 16 residues. In nucleotides, the CDR3 is TGCAGTGCTAGAGTCAACTCAGGGTCCGGGGCCAACGTCCTGACTTTC. Translating it yields CSARVNSGSGANVLTF.

This chain connects TRBV20-1 to TRBJ2-5; 7 bases fit TRBD1. Trimming removed 2 bases from V and 5 bases from J; junction bases left unmatched: 8. CDR1 DFQATT and CDR2 SNEGSKA come from the germline V gene (reference sequence). This CDR3 has 14 amino acids. The CDR3 reads CSARRGGGSETQYF. The CDR3 DNA is TGCAGTGCTAGACGAGGGGGCGGGTCGGAGACCCAGTACTTC.

The chain employs TRBV20-1 and TRBJ2-7; either TRBD1 or TRBD2 may fit D (5 bases each). V lost 3 bases and J 2 bases, leaving 11 bases between the germline ends. Germline-derived CDR1 and CDR2 are DFQATT and SNEGSKA (reference sequence). This CDR3 comprises 13 residues. CDR3 DNA: TGCAGTGCTAGGGACGGGACGACCTACGAGCAGTACTTC. This encodes CSARDGTTYEQYF.